Listed here are 3 T cell receptor beta chains from one sample, sequenced in a study of shared clonotypes between healthy human individuals. Sequenced by immunoSEQ multiplex PCR; TCRdb stores in-frame clones only, minus some. The sample has about 92,000 clones; 68% are singletons. Sequenced: memory CD8+ T cells sorted from blood. Noted subset: CD45RO+ cells pooled with CCR7-negative TemRA cells. The receptors originated from a young man in good health.

The chain is built from TRBV5-5 and TRBJ2-7; D gene unclear. Trimming took off 4 bases at V and 2 bases at J, with 10 bases between the two ends. The CDR3 covers 13 residues. Germline V CDR1 and CDR2: SGHKS, YYEKEE (reference sequence). CDR3 residues: CASSHSETYEQYF. CDR3 coding DNA: TGTGCCAGCAGCCACTCGGAAACCTACGAGCAGTACTTC. Complete variable domain (other parts from reference TRBV5-5 and TRBJ2-7): DAGVTQSPTHLIKTRGQQVTLRCSPISGHKSVSWYQQVLGQGPQFIFQYYEKEERGRGNFPDRFSARQFPNYSSELNVNALLLGDSALYLCASSHSETYEQYFGPGTRLTVT.

This rearrangement joins TRBV4-1 to TRBJ1-1; D is ambiguous. The CDR3 totals 15 residues. Trimming pared 3 bases from V and 3 bases from J, leaving 14 bases between. Germline V CDR1 and CDR2: MGHRA, YSYEKL. This CDR3 reads CASSHNEMRDTEAFF. CDR3 DNA: TGCGCCAGCAGCCACAATGAGATGAGGGACACTGAAGCTTTCTTT.

This clone was observed a few times. The CDR3 protein is CASSYRGTDRNYGYTF. The CDR3 bases are TGTGCCAGCAGTTACCGGGGTACAGACAGAAACTATGGCTACACCTTC. The V and J genes are TRBV6-5 and TRBJ1-2; possible D gene TRBD1, 5 bases. CDR3 length: 16 amino acids. Germline loops: CDR1 MNHEY, CDR2 SVGAGI. Trimming took 2 bases from V and 2 from J, leaving 15 bases between them.